This is a list of T cell receptor beta chains from one sample in a study of T cells in Graves' hyperthyroidism and ophthalmopathy. Each CDR3 protein is one row after TCRdb ran MiXCR on the multiplex PCR reads. Among a few hundred thousand distinct CDR3 sequences listed, 15% to 20% were seen once. The source material was blood. The receptors derive from a man aged 40-55 years with Graves' hyperthyroidism. Both conserved end residues are part of each CDR3. Each record gives: J gene, D gene, V gene, clone size, CDR3 protein, CDR3 DNA. The D gene is left open where the match is weak. Only some rows state a clone size, as once, few, many or a class for expanded clones.

>TRBJ2-1|.|TRBV7-9|.
CASSLALKAYNEQFF
TGTGCCAGCAGCTTAGCACTTAAAGCCTACAATGAGCAGTTCTTC
>TRBJ2-7|TRBD1|TRBV7-9|few
CASSPTGEWVYEQYF
TGTGCCAGCAGCCCGACAGGGGAGTGGGTCTACGAGCAGTACTTC
>TRBJ2-7|TRBD1|TRBV28|.
CASSPPTGTYEQYF
TGTGCCAGCAGTCCCCCGACAGGGACCTACGAGCAGTACTTC
>TRBJ2-7|.|TRBV7-2|.
CASSLDGESSYEQYF
TGTGCCAGCAGCTTGGACGGGGAAAGCTCCTACGAGCAGTACTTC
>TRBJ2-7|TRBD1|TRBV6-1|many
CASSLGPGQGSYEQYF
TGTGCCAGCAGCCTTGGGCCGGGACAGGGGTCCTACGAGCAGTACTTC
>TRBJ1-4|.|TRBV28|few
CASSTTGSEKLFF
TGTGCCAGCAGTACAACAGGGAGTGAAAAACTGTTTTTT
>TRBJ2-4|.|TRBV28|few
CASSFEPRLAKNIQYF
TGTGCCAGCAGTTTCGAGCCGCGTCTAGCCAAAAACATTCAGTACTTC
>TRBJ2-5|.|TRBV20-1|few
CSASAEFEMGLEETQYF
TGCAGTGCTAGTGCCGAGTTTGAGATGGGGCTCGAGGAGACCCAGTACTTC
>TRBJ1-2|.|TRBV7-2|many
CASSSPTGAYGYTF
TGTGCCAGCAGCTCCCCGACAGGAGCTTATGGCTACACCTTC
>TRBJ2-7|TRBD1|TRBV29-1|many
CSVGPGTGTYEQYF
TGCAGCGTTGGCCCCGGGACAGGGACCTACGAGCAGTACTTC
>TRBJ2-7|TRBD1|TRBV10-3|many
CAISRGGTGDSYEQYF
TGTGCCATCAGTCGAGGAGGGACAGGGGACTCCTACGAGCAGTACTTC
>TRBJ2-3|TRBD2|TRBV20-1|few
CSARAGLAGETTDTQYF
TGCAGTGCTAGGGCGGGACTAGCGGGGGAGACCACAGATACGCAGTATTTT
>TRBJ1-1|.|TRBV20-1|few
CSAPTSRGDKAFF
TGCAGTGCTCCCACCTCGAGAGGAGATAAAGCTTTCTTT
>TRBJ1-5|.|TRBV7-2|many
CASSLVSYDFSNQPQHF
TGTGCCAGCAGCTTAGTTAGTTATGATTTTAGCAATCAGCCCCAGCATTTT
>TRBJ1-3|.|TRBV11-2|.
CASSSFSGNTIYF
TGTGCCAGCAGCTCCTTCTCTGGAAACACCATATATTTT
>TRBJ1-4|TRBD1|TRBV19|.
CASSILGQGSTNEKLFF
TGTGCCAGTAGTATCTTGGGACAGGGATCAACTAATGAAAAACTGTTTTTT
>TRBJ1-2|TRBD1|TRBV28|many
CASSYLGQGWYGYTF
TGTGCCAGCAGTTACCTCGGACAGGGATGGTATGGCTACACCTTC